These T cell receptor beta chains were read from a single sample in a study of glioma-infiltrating T cells after dendritic cell vaccination. Measured with immunoSEQ multiplex PCR; TCRdb has only the in-frame clones, and not every one. The profile shows 70,000 to 90,000 clones, around four fifths of them singletons. Sequenced here: blood, sampled after dendritic cell vaccination. All receptors derive from a human donor with glioblastoma. Both conserved end residues are trimmed from each CDR3. Clone size is not always given. Where it is, it says once, few, many or a class for expanded clones.

clone size | J gene | V gene | CDR3 protein
NA | TRBJ1-4 | TRBV6-5 | ASSYSRGLNEKLF
NA | TRBJ1-2 | TRBV2 | ASSEAQYGYT
NA | TRBJ1-1 | TRBV5-1 | ASSLGGDTEAF
few | TRBJ1-2 | TRBV7-9 | ASSLDSLGGGYT
NA | TRBJ1-2 | TRBV10-3 | AISPGVREYGYT
few | TRBJ1-1 | TRBV7-2 | ASSLEGTGTTEAF
NA | TRBJ2-1 | TRBV29-1 | SVPRGTSTYNEQF
once | TRBJ2-1 | TRBV29-1 | SAVTGGSYNEQF
NA | TRBJ1-1 | TRBV6-5 | ASSYPGEGGEAF
NA | TRBJ2-6 | TRBV7-3 | ASSKDSSGANVLT
NA | TRBJ1-2 | TRBV4-3 | ASSQDRSYGYT
NA | TRBJ1-2 | TRBV5-1 | ASSQIGGLENYGYT
NA | TRBJ2-3 | TRBV4-1 | ASSQPYNRQGVTDTQY
NA | TRBJ2-1 | TRBV9 | ASSDSGGSYNEQF
few | TRBJ1-2 | TRBV2 | ASSTGTETTF
NA | TRBJ1-3 | TRBV5-1 | ASRGDISGNTIY
NA | TRBJ2-4 | TRBV6-6 | AGARGGASGNIQY
NA | TRBJ2-1 | TRBV29-1 | SVERLAGGNEQF
NA | TRBJ2-1 | TRBV7-6 | ASSLNRISYNEQF
NA | TRBJ1-6 | TRBV18 | ASSQPGQGNSPLH
NA | TRBJ2-7 | TRBV6-1 | ASIMEQGYYEQY
once | TRBJ2-5 | TRBV30 | AYQGWQQETQY
NA | TRBJ1-2 | TRBV14 | ASSHVGQGRFGYT
NA | TRBJ1-2 | TRBV25-1 | ASSVPGQEESYGYT
NA | TRBJ1-1 | TRBV5-1 | ASSLDRGEESTEAF
once | TRBJ2-1 | TRBV5-6 | ASSRGTGGNDNEQF
NA | TRBJ1-1 | TRBV12-2 | ASRLVGWGESGTEAF
NA | TRBJ1-4 | TRBV5-1 | ASSLGVTNEKLF
NA | TRBJ1-1 | TRBV5-1 | ASSLGQGALSANTEAF
once | TRBJ2-3 | TRBV19 | ASTAGRGAEDTQY
once | TRBJ2-7 | TRBV2 | ASSELRRRYQDEQY
once | TRBJ2-4 | TRBV4-2 | ASSQVGQGEVGNIQY
NA | TRBJ2-5 | TRBV4-2 | ASSQDGTSGEETQY
few | TRBJ1-3 | TRBV5-8 | ASSFQGSGNTIY
NA | TRBJ2-1 | TRBV7-2 | ASSPGVAPEQF
NA | TRBJ2-2 | TRBV11-2 | ASSLEGTRSSGELF
NA | TRBJ1-5 | TRBV2 | ASSEPVEGYSNQPQH
NA | TRBJ1-2 | TRBV19 | ASSKDRAGLSYGYT
NA | TRBJ1-2 | TRBV27 | ASSLAGGNGYT
once | TRBJ1-5 | TRBV19 | ASSDRDTNQPQH
NA | TRBJ1-2 | TRBV7-9 | ASSLEATPYGYT
few | TRBJ2-7 | TRBV28 | ASRSPGSGGAVEQY
NA | TRBJ1-6 | TRBV6-1 | ASRAGDRGRSPLH
NA | TRBJ2-6 | TRBV19 | ASSIARVDSGANVLT
NA | TRBJ2-1 | TRBV5-4 | ASSLGAVSYNEQF
NA | TRBJ1-2 | TRBV5-1 | ASSSTRDGYGYT
once | TRBJ1-5 | TRBV19 | ASSGVADTSNQPQH
NA | TRBJ2-3 | TRBV9 | ASSAAGRDTQY
few | TRBJ2-1 | TRBV9 | ASSGSSGGLYNEQF
NA | TRBJ2-7 | TRBV18 | ASSPSTGEEQY
NA | TRBJ2-6 | TRBV5-6 | ASSRLNVLT
NA | TRBJ1-3 | TRBV5-1 | ASSKNTGNTIY
NA | TRBJ1-2 | TRBV29-1 | SVPTGAYGYT
NA | TRBJ2-2 | TRBV6-1 | ASSDRNTGELF
NA | TRBJ1-1 | TRBV7-9 | ASSMTAGGTEAF
once | TRBJ1-2 | TRBV5-1 | ASSDQQANYGYT
NA | TRBJ1-2 | TRBV6-5 | ASRTGAGYT